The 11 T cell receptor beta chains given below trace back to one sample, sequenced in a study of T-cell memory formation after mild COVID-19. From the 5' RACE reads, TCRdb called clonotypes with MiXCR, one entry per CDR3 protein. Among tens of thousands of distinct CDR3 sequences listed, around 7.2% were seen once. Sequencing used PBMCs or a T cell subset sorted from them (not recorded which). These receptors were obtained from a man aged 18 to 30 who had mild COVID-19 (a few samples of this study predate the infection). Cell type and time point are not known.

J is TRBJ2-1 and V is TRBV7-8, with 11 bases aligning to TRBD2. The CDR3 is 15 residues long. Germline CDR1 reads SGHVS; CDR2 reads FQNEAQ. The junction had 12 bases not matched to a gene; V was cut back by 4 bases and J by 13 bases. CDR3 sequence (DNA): TGTGCCAGCAGCTCGTATGGCGCTAGCGGGGGGCGACAGTTCTTC. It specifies CASSSYGASGGRQFF.

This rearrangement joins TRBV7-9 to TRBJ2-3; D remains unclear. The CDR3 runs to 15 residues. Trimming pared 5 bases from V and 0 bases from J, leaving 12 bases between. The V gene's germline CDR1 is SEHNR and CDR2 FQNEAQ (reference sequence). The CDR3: CASSRRAVSTDTQYF. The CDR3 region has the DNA TGTGCCAGCAGCCGAAGGGCGGTGAGCACAGATACGCAGTATTTT.

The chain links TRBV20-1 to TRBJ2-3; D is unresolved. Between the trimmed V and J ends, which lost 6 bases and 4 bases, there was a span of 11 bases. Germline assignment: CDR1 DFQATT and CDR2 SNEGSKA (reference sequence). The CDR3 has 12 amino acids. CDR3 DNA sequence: TGCAGTGCCGACCGAACCGCAGATACGCAGTATTTT. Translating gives CSADRTADTQYF.

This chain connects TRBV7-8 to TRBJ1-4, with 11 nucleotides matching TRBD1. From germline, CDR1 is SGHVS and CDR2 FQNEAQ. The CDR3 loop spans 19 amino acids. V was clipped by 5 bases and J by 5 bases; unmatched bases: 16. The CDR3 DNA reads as TGTGCCAGCAGCCCCCTGAAGGACAGGGGGCGAGGACCAAATGAAAAACTGTTTTTT. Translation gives CASSPLKDRGRGPNEKLFF. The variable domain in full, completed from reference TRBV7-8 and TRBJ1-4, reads GAGVSQSPRYKVAKRGQDVALRCDPISGHVSLFWYQQALGQGPEFLTYFQNEAQLDKSGLPSDRFFAERPEGSVSTLKIQRTQQEDSAVYLCASSPLKDRGRGPNEKLFFGSGTQLSVL.

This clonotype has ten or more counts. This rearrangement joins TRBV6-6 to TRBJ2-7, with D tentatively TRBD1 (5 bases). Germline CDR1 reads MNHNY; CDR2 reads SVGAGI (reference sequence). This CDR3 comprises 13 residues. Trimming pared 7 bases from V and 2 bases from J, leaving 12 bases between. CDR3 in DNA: TGTGCCAGCATGGGGCAGAGACCCTACGAGCAGTACGTC. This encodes CASMGQRPYEQYV.

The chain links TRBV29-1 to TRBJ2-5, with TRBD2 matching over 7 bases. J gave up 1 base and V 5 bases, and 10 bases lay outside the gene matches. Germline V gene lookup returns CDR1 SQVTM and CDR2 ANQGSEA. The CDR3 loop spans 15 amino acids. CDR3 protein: CSVLGGGAVQETQYF. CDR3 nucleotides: TGCAGCGTTCTTGGGGGGGGAGCAGTCCAAGAGACCCAGTACTTC.

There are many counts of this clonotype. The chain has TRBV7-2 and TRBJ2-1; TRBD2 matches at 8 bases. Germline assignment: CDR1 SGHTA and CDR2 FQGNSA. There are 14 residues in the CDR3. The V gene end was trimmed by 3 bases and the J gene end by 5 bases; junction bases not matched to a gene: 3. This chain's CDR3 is CASSLSGGNNEQFF. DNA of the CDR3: TGTGCCAGCAGCTTGTCGGGGGGGAACAATGAGCAGTTCTTC.

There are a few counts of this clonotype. CDR3 protein: CASRFGTSVTDTQYF. CDR3 DNA sequence: TGTGCCAGCAGATTCGGGACTAGCGTGACAGATACGCAGTATTTT. The V gene is TRBV7-9, the J gene TRBJ2-3; 10 bases agree with TRBD2. The CDR3 covers 15 residues. Germline V gives CDR1 SEHNR, CDR2 FQNEAQ (reference sequence). V dropped 6 bases and J dropped 3; count of bases not matched to a gene: 6.

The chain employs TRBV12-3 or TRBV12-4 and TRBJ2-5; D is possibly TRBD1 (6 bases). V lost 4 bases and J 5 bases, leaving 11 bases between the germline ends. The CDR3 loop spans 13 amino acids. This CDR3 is CASSWDISETQYF. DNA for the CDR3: TGTGCCAGCAGTTGGGACATTTCTGAGACCCAGTACTTC.

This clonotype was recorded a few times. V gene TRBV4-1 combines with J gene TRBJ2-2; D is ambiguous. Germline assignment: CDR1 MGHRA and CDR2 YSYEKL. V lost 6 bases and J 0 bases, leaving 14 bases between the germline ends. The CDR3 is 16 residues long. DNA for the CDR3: TGCGCCAGCAGACGTCAGGTTCTCGCGAACACCGGGGAGCTGTTTTTT. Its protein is CASRRQVLANTGELFF.

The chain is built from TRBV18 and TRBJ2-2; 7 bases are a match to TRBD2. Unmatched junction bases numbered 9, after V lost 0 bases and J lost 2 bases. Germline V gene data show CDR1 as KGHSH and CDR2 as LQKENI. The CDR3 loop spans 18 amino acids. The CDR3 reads CASSPPSLAVSNTGELFF. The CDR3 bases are TGTGCCAGCTCACCACCGTCCCTAGCGGTGTCCAACACCGGGGAGCTGTTTTTT.